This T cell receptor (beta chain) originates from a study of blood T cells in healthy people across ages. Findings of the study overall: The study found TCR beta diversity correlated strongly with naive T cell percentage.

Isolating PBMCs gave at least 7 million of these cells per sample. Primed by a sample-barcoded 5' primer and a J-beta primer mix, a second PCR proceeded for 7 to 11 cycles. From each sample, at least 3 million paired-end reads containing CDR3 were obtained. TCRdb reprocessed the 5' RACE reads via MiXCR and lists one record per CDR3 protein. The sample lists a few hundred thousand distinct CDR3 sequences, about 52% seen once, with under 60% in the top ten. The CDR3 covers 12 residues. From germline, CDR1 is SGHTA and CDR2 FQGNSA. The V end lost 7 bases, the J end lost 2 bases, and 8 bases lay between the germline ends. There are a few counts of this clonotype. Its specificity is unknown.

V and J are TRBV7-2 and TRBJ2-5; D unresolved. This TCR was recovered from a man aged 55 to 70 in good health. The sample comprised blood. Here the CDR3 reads CASTYGQETQYF. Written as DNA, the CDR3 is TGTGCCAGCACCTATGGGCAAGAGACCCAGTACTTC. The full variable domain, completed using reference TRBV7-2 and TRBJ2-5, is GAGVSQSPSNKVTEKGKDVELRCDPISGHTALYWYRQSLGQGLEFLIYFQGNSAPDKSGLPSDRFSAERTGGSVSTLTIQRTQQEDSAVYLCASTYGQETQYFGPGTRLLVL.